This T cell receptor beta chain was identified in a study of blood T cell repertoires in COVID-19. Study-level information: In each case, the material was cDNA or gDNA derived from T cells, B-cell-depleted T cells, or PBMCs.

Recruits, aged roughly 18 to 90 years, lived in 24 US areas. TCRdb's table, derived via immunoSEQ multiplex PCR, lists solely in-frame clones and lacks some. The sample consists of 330,000 or so clones, 70% to 90% of them appearing once. Germline V gene sequence: CDR1 LGHDT, CDR2 YNNKEL (reference sequence). The CDR3 is 14 amino acids. V lost 0 bases and J lost 7, with 10 bases in between. The V gene is TRBV3-1 (or the pseudogene TRBV3-2), the J gene TRBJ1-3, with D tentatively TRBD1 (5 bases). Sequenced sample: PBMCs or T cells enriched from blood (not recorded which). The source is a man aged 35-49 years in a cohort exposed to, infected with or recovered from COVID-19 (not recorded which). The CDR3 sequence is CASSQDLSGNTIYF. CDR3 nucleotide sequence: TGTGCCAGCAGCCAAGATCTTTCAGGGAACACCATATATTTT.